This T cell receptor beta chain comes out of a study of T cells in localized non-small cell lung cancer. Study outcomes and limitations: The appearance of a median roughly 56 of the top 100 tumor clones was seen in adjacent lung. Longer overall survival was linked to higher blood T cell density. Analysis by sequencing included only one tumor region, so heterogeneity remains possible. Highest T cell clonality was seen in uninvolved adjacent lung, surpassing that measured in tumor.

Concerning this clone itself: Its antigen remains unidentified.

The method was immunoSEQ multiplex PCR; TCRdb's version includes in-frame clones alone and lacks a portion of them. Here the sample spans about 18,000 clones, approximately 91% being singletons. This CDR3 spans 15 amino acids. The V end lost 0 bases, the J end lost 0 bases, and 7 bases lay between the germline ends. Per the germline V gene, CDR1 is SGHRS and CDR2 is YFSETQ. This chain links TRBV5-1 with TRBJ2-1; weak D call: TRBD2 (5 bases). Sequenced material: peripheral blood, taken before any cancer treatment. The receptor was derived from a woman aged 35 to 70 with stage I lung adenocarcinoma. CDR3 nucleotide sequence: TGCGCCAGCAGCTTGGCCGGGGTCTCCTACAATGAGCAGTTCTTC. Amino acid sequence: CASSLAGVSYNEQFF.